This TCR beta chain derives from a study of T cell responses to AZD1222 COVID-19 vaccine. General study results and limits: Receipt of two AZD1222 doses was followed by a rise in Spike-specific TCR breadth and depth. Clonal diversity may have been underestimated, and the donors were mostly white British, with more females than males. Across spike, vaccine-associated CD4 TCRs were found, dominant at 160-218 and 743-854. Recipients of AZD1222 seropositive at baseline numbered only 6 or 7.

Assay: immunoSEQ multiplex PCR; the TCRdb copy retains only in-frame clones and omits some. Among about 140,000 clones, approximately 93% were seen once, and the ten largest hold less than 1%. In regard to this clone: Its antigen is as yet unknown.

Looked up from germline, CDR1 is SGDLS and CDR2 is YYNGEE. Trimming cost V 2 bases and J 7 bases; bases outside gene matches: 5. The CDR3 length is 14 residues. The chain joins TRBV9 to TRBJ1-4; 7 bases are shared with TRBD1. The sample here was peripheral blood, taken on day 0 of MenACWY control vaccination. This TCR derives from an adult in good health. The CDR3 here is CASSVTGFSEKLFF. The CDR3 DNA reads as TGTGCCAGCAGCGTGACAGGGTTCAGTGAAAAACTGTTTTTT.